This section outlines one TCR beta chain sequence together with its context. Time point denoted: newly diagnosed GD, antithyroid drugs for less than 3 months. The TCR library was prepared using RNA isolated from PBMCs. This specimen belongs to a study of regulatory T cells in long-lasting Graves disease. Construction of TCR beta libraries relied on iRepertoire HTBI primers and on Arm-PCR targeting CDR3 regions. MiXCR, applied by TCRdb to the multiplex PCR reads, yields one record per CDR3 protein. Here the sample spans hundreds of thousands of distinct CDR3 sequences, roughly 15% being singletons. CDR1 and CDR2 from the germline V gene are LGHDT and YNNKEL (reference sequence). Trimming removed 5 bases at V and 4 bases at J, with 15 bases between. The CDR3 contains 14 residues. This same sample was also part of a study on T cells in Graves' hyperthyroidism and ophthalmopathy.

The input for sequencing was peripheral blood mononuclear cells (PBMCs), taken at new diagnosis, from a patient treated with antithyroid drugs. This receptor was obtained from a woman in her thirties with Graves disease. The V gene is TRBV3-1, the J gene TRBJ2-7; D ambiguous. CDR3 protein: CASSSQTASYEQYF. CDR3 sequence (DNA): TGTGCCAGCAGCTCTCAAACCGCCTCATACGAGCAGTACTTC.